These 28 T cell receptor beta chains share one sample of origin, sequenced in a study of control samples from healthy donors and cancer patients. TCRdb keeps only in-frame clones here, not all; method: immunoSEQ multiplex PCR. Among 100,000 to 150,000 clones, around nine tenths were seen once, and the ten largest hold 2% to 2.5%. Sequenced material: blood. Receptors originate from a man aged 18 to 30 in good health.

V gene TRBV3-1 (or the pseudogene TRBV3-2) combines with J gene TRBJ1-1; perhaps TRBD1 as D (5 bases). There are 15 residues in the CDR3. Trimming cost V 1 base and J 0 bases, with 9 bases left between them. Looked up from germline, CDR1 is LGHDT and CDR2 is YNNKEL (reference sequence). The CDR3 sequence: CASSQAGTMNTEAFF. DNA for the CDR3: TGTGCCAGCAGCCAAGCAGGGACCATGAACACTGAAGCTTTCTTT.

The chain links TRBV18 to TRBJ2-5; D gene uncertain. The V gene's germline CDR1 is KGHSH and CDR2 LQKENI. Trimming removed 1 base from V and 2 bases from J, with 5 bases in between. This CDR3 has 13 residues. The chain's CDR3 is CASSPLGQETQYF. DNA for the CDR3: TGTGCCAGCTCACCACTAGGGCAAGAGACCCAGTACTTC.

The J gene is TRBJ2-2, the V gene TRBV11-2; D might be TRBD2 (5 bases). V was shortened by 0 bases and J by 3 bases, with 11 bases between the two germline ends. CDR3 length: 16 amino acids. Looked up from germline, CDR1 is SGHAT and CDR2 is FQNNGV. CDR3 sequence (DNA): TGTGCCAGCAGCTTAGAAGAGGGCCTGGACACCGGGGAGCTGTTTTTT. As protein: CASSLEEGLDTGELFF.

The rearrangement uses TRBV9 and TRBJ2-2; tentatively, D is TRBD2 (6 bases). The CDR3 sequence is 15 residues long. Germline loops: CDR1 SGDLS, CDR2 YYNGEE. V was shortened by 5 bases and J by 0 bases, with 11 bases between the two germline ends. For the CDR3, the DNA is TGTGCCAGCAGAGGGCGGGACCCGAACACCGGGGAGCTGTTTTTT. Amino acid sequence: CASRGRDPNTGELFF.

The genes are TRBV11-2 and TRBJ2-7; D possibly corresponds to TRBD2 (6 bases). The CDR3 sequence is 13 residues long. V lost 5 bases and J 7 bases, leaving 15 bases between the germline ends. Germline CDR1 SGHAT, CDR2 FQNNGV. The CDR3 loop is CASSLNLSGEQYV. CDR3 nucleotides: TGTGCCAGCAGCCTGAACCTTAGCGGAGAGCAGTACGTC.

The chain uses TRBV7-2 and TRBJ1-2; 10 bases map to TRBD1. V lost 5 bases and J lost 2; bases outside the gene matches: 2. The germline gives CDR1 SGHTA, CDR2 FQGNSA. The CDR3 loop spans 14 amino acids. CDR3 nucleotides: TGTGCCAGCAGCCAGGGACAGGGGAACTATGGCTACACCTTC. Residues: CASSQGQGNYGYTF.

V is TRBV28 and J is TRBJ2-3, with 11 positions matching TRBD2. The CDR3 length is 21 residues. CDR1 is MDHEN, CDR2 SYDVKM, per germline. The V gene end was trimmed by 4 bases and the J gene end by 0 bases; junction bases not matched to a gene: 18. The CDR3 loop reads CASSSPLGLAGGHTSTDTQYF. Here the CDR3 DNA reads TGTGCCAGCAGTTCCCCCCTCGGTCTAGCGGGAGGCCATACTAGCACAGATACGCAGTATTTT.

The chain employs TRBV5-1 and TRBJ2-5, with 9 bases lining up with TRBD2. This CDR3 has 16 amino acids. Germline V gene data show CDR1 as SGHRS and CDR2 as YFSETQ. V was clipped by 4 bases and J by 1 base; unmatched bases: 8. The CDR3 sequence is CASSNPGLAAQETQYF. DNA for the CDR3: TGCGCCAGCAGCAACCCGGGACTAGCAGCCCAAGAGACCCAGTACTTC. The full variable domain, its missing parts supplied by reference TRBV5-1 and TRBJ2-5, is KAGVTQTPRYLIKTRGQQVTLSCSPISGHRSVSWYQQTPGQGLQFLFEYFSETQRNKGNFPGRFSGRQFSNSRSEMNVSTLELGDSALYLCASSNPGLAAQETQYFGPGTRLLVL.

The rearrangement uses TRBV5-1 and TRBJ1-1; D unresolved. CDR1 SGHRS and CDR2 YFSETQ come from the germline V gene. The V and J ends lost 2 bases and 1 base respectively, with 9 bases between them. CDR3 size: 14 residues. In nucleotides, the CDR3 is TGCGCCAGCAGCTTTATAGCAGGGAACACTGAAGCTTTCTTT. This gives the protein CASSFIAGNTEAFF.

The chain recombines TRBV11-3 with TRBJ2-5; tentatively, D is TRBD1 (6 bases). V lost 2 bases and J 7 bases, leaving 11 bases between the germline ends. Germline V gene sequence: CDR1 SGHNT, CDR2 YENEEA. This CDR3 has 13 residues. The CDR3, as DNA: TGTGCCAGCAGCTTAAGGCAGGGGAGGACCCAGTACTTC. It is translated as CASSLRQGRTQYF.

This rearrangement joins TRBV4-2 to TRBJ1-4, with unresolved D. Trimming left V 4 bases short and J 8 bases short, with 11 bases between. Germline V gene sequence: CDR1 LGHNA, CDR2 YNFKEQ. The CDR3 length is 13 residues. The DNA for the CDR3 is TGTGCCAGCAGCCCCACAGTCACGGAAAAACTGTTTTTT. It translates to CASSPTVTEKLFF.

The chain joins TRBV6-2 or TRBV6-3 to TRBJ2-1; TRBD2 matches 12 bases. Germline-derived CDR1 and CDR2 are MNHEY and SVGEGT. This CDR3 region has 15 residues. Trimming cost V 6 bases and J 7 bases; bases outside gene matches: 7. The CDR3 DNA follows: TGTGCCAGCAGCCCCGGACTAGCGGGGATGAATGAGCAGTTCTTC. Its protein is CASSPGLAGMNEQFF.

The chain couples TRBV5-6 to TRBJ1-6; D might be TRBD1 (5 bases). Germline V lookup: CDR1 SGHDT, CDR2 YYEEEE. V shed 0 bases and J shed 0 bases, with 7 bases lying between them. The CDR3 length is 16 residues. The CDR3 loop reads CASSLGQGSYNSPLHF. In DNA form, the CDR3 reads TGTGCCAGCAGCTTGGGTCAGGGCTCCTATAATTCACCCCTCCACTTT. The full variable domain, rest sourced from reference TRBV5-6 and TRBJ1-6, is DAGVTQSPTHLIKTRGQQVTLRCSPKSGHDTVSWYQQALGQGPQFIFQYYEEEERQRGNFPDRFSGHQFPNYSSELNVNALLLGDSALYLCASSLGQGSYNSPLHFGNGTRLTVT.

This chain links TRBV4-1 with TRBJ2-3, with no clear D. CDR1 is MGHRA, CDR2 YSYEKL, per germline. V lost 3 bases to trimming and J lost 2 bases, with 15 bases between them. CDR3 length: 16 residues. The CDR3 DNA sequence: TGCGCCAGCAGCCACCCGACTGAGGCGTCCACAGATACGCAGTATTTT. Its protein product is CASSHPTEASTDTQYF.

This chain joins TRBV5-6 and TRBJ2-7, with D tentatively TRBD2 (6 bases). V shed 2 bases and J shed 4 bases, with 10 bases lying between them. The CDR3 extends over 13 amino acids. The germline V gene encodes CDR1 SGHDT and CDR2 YYEEEE. The CDR3 sequence is CASSLPSGYEQYV. The CDR3 bases are TGTGCCAGCAGCTTACCCAGCGGGTACGAGCAGTACGTC.

This sequence joins TRBV6-5 and TRBJ2-7; 10 nucleotides match TRBD1. After removal of 0 bases from V and 4 bases from J, the junction contained 3 bases not matched to a gene. Germline V gene sequence: CDR1 MNHEY, CDR2 SVGAGI. This CDR3 comprises 15 residues. CDR3 residues: CASSYSKGQGYEQYV. DNA for the CDR3: TGTGCCAGCAGTTACTCGAAGGGACAGGGGTACGAGCAGTACGTC.

CDR3 sequence (DNA): TGTGCCAGTCTGGCCGGATCCTATGAAGCTTTCTTT. Residues: CASLAGSYEAFF. The chain combines TRBV19 with TRBJ1-1; no clear D gene. The V gene's germline CDR1 is LNHDA and CDR2 SQIVND (reference sequence). Deletions cut 8 bases from V and 7 bases from J, with 14 bases between. The CDR3 runs to 12 residues. The variable domain in full, with the rest retrieved from reference TRBV19 and TRBJ1-1, is DGGITQSPKYLFRKEGQNVTLSCEQNLNHDAMYWYRQDPGQGLRLIYYSQIVNDFQKGDIAEGYSVSREKKESFPLTVTSAQKNPTAFYLCASLAGSYEAFFGQGTRLTVV.

The chain is built from TRBV24-1 and TRBJ2-5, with D maybe TRBD1 (7 bases). Germline CDR1 and CDR2: KGHDR and SFDVKD. This CDR3 has 13 residues. The germline V and J ends were trimmed by 5 bases and 4 bases, with 10 bases remaining between them. CDR3 protein: CATSAGGRETQYF. The CDR3 bases are TGTGCCACCAGTGCAGGGGGGCGAGAGACCCAGTACTTC.

The chain is built from TRBV28 and TRBJ1-4; 8 nucleotides match TRBD1. There are 13 residues in the CDR3. The V segment lost 9 bases and the J segment 8 bases; nucleotides outside the gene matches: 8. The V gene's germline CDR1 is MDHEN and CDR2 SYDVKM. CDR3 in DNA: TGTGCCAGTCACGGTCGACAGGGGGAAAAACTGTTTTTT. This encodes CASHGRQGEKLFF.

The chain recombines TRBV2 with TRBJ2-5, with D unclear. Looked up from germline, CDR1 is SNHLY and CDR2 is FYNNEI. The CDR3 spans 11 residues. V was cut by 5 bases and J by 2 bases, with 3 bases left in between. CDR3 nucleotides: TGTGCCAGCAGTAAGCAAGAGACCCAGTACTTC. Protein: CASSKQETQYF.

The rearrangement links TRBV7-2 to TRBJ2-5, with 10 bases that match TRBD2. With V trimmed by 2 bases and J by 5 bases, 8 bases remained unmatched. The germline CDR1 and CDR2 sequences are SGHTA and FQGNSA. This CDR3 is built from 16 residues. The CDR3 here is CASSLRTSGFSETQYF. The DNA of the CDR3 is TGTGCCAGCAGCTTAAGGACTAGCGGTTTTTCGGAGACCCAGTACTTC.

The CDR3 nucleotides read TGTGCCTGGAGTGGCAGAGGGTCCTACGAGCAGTACTTC. This codes for CAWSGRGSYEQYF. The chain is built from TRBV30 and TRBJ2-7, with D possibly TRBD2 on 5 matching bases. With 1 base removed from V and 1 base from J, the gap between germline ends came to 8 bases. CDR1 and CDR2 (germline): GTSNPN, SVGIG (reference sequence). The CDR3 extends over 13 amino acids.

The rearrangement joins TRBV19 to TRBJ2-3, with 16 bases aligning to TRBD2. The germline CDR1 and CDR2 sequences are LNHDA and SQIVND (reference sequence). This CDR3 region has 18 residues. After removal of 4 bases from V and 2 bases from J, the junction contained 6 bases not matched to a gene. CDR3 bases: TGTGCCAGTAGTAACCTGGGACTAGCGGGAGGGAACACAGATACGCAGTATTTT. This translates into CASSNLGLAGGNTDTQYF.

This clone was detected once. The chain joins TRBV6-5 to TRBJ1-4; D is perhaps TRBD1 (6 bases). V lost 7 bases to trimming and J lost 7 bases, with 16 bases between them. Germline lookup yields CDR1 MNHEY and CDR2 SVGAGI. The CDR3 has 14 residues. The CDR3 sequence is CASNKGGTGEKLFF. The CDR3, as DNA: TGTGCCAGCAATAAAGGGGGGACGGGTGAAAAACTGTTTTTT.

The chain couples TRBV28 to TRBJ2-7; TRBD2 matches 14 bases. The CDR3 extends over 16 amino acids. J was trimmed by 7 bases and V by 2 bases; bases with no gene match: 7. CDR1 is MDHEN and CDR2 is SYDVKM in the germline V gene. The CDR3 reads CASSLLTSGGAREQYF. The CDR3 bases are TGTGCCAGCAGTTTACTGACTAGCGGGGGGGCTCGGGAGCAGTACTTC.

The chain has TRBV28 and TRBJ1-4; no clear D. Germline V lookup: CDR1 MDHEN, CDR2 SYDVKM. The V and J ends lost 0 bases and 1 base respectively, with 3 bases between them. This CDR3 comprises 14 residues. CDR3 sequence reads: CASSLWETNEKLFF. Written as DNA, the CDR3 is TGTGCCAGCAGTTTATGGGAAACTAATGAAAAACTGTTTTTT.

A single count supports this clone. This chain joins TRBV14 and TRBJ1-3; D is unclear. Germline CDR1 reads SGHDN; CDR2 reads FVKESK. The ends were cut back, 1 base at V and 5 bases at J, with 3 bases in the middle. The CDR3 is 12 amino acids. CDR3 loop: CASSQGRNTIYF. The CDR3 region has the DNA TGTGCCAGCAGCCAAGGCCGAAACACCATATATTTT.

The V call is TRBV7-9, the J call TRBJ1-1; unclear D gene. V gave up 1 base and J gave up 6 bases, with 12 bases separating them. The CDR3 length is 14 residues. The germline gives CDR1 SEHNR, CDR2 FQNEAQ (reference sequence). The CDR3 bases are TGTGCCAGCAGCTTAGGGGGATATTTCCCTGAAGCTTTCTTT. It yields the protein CASSLGGYFPEAFF.